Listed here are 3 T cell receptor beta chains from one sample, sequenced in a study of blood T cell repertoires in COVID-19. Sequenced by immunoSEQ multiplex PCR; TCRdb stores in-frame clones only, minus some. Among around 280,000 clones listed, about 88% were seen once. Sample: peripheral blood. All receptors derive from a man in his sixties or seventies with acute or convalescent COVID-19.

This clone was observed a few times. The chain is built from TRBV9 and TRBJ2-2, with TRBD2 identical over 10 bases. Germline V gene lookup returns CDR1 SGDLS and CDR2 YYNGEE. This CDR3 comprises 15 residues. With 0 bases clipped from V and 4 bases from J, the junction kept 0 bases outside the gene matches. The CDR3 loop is CASSVASGGTGELFF. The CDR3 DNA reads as TGTGCCAGCAGCGTAGCTAGCGGGGGCACCGGGGAGCTGTTTTTT.

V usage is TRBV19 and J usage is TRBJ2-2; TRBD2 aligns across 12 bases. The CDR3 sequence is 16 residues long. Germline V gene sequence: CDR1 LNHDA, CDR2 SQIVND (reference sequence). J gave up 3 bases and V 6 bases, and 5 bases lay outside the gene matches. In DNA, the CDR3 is TGTGCCAGTAGCCCCCTAGCGGGAGGGTACACCGGGGAGCTGTTTTTT. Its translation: CASSPLAGGYTGELFF.

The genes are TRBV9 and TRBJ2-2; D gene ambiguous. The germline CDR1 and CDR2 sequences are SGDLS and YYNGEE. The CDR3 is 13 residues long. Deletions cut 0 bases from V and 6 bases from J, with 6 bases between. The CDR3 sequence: CASSVAFPGELFF. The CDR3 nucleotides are TGTGCCAGCAGCGTAGCTTTCCCCGGGGAGCTGTTTTTT.